This record covers a single T cell receptor (beta chain). Its antigen is not identified. The sample originates from a study of T cell responses to AZD1222 COVID-19 vaccine. The method was immunoSEQ multiplex PCR; TCRdb's version includes in-frame clones alone and lacks a portion of them. Of approximately 120,000 clones in the sample, 89% were seen once. Whole-study results and caveats: AZD1222 recipients seropositive at baseline numbered only six or seven. Unmutated variant regions are reportedly the target of nearly half of TCRs that are spike-specific.

Trimming at V came to 0 bases and at J to 8 bases, leaving 4 bases not matched to a gene. There are 14 residues in the CDR3. Germline lookup yields CDR1 SGHRS and CDR2 YFSETQ. This material consisted of peripheral blood, taken on day 0 of AZD1222 vaccination. This chain joins TRBV5-1 and TRBJ1-4; TRBD1 matches at 7 bases. This sequence was found in an adult in good health. The DNA of the CDR3 is TGCGCCAGCAGCTTGGACAGGGGAAGGGAAAAACTGTTTTTT. Encoded protein: CASSLDRGREKLFF.